This T cell receptor (beta chain) was found in a study of blood T cell repertoires in COVID-19 (TCRdb year 2020). With regard to the full study: Samples covering the acute and convalescent phases of COVID-19 were provided by collaborators in the United States, Italy and Spain. The prospective study material was composed of cDNA or gDNA derived from T cells, B-cell-depleted T cells, or PBMCs. Subjects who had been exposed to COVID-19, were actively infected with it, or had recovered from it provided the deeply sampled blood TCRbeta repertoires that made up the dataset. The repertoires were released in a freely available public database intended as a resource for research on the immune response to SARS-CoV-2. Samples were obtained from the ongoing ImmuneRACE study (first 160 participants) and from 1,254 subjects provided by 6 global collaborators. Nearly every sample came with metadata listing a de-identified subject ID, COVID-19 status, age in years and sex. HLA class I and class II types, where available, came from metadata supplied by the sample provider rather than from assay-based typing. What the authors observed across the whole study: The quantity of clinical and demographic metadata differed by source and by participant and was supplied without curation.

The collaborating institutions used their own protocols to collect whole blood in K2EDTA tubes. For TCRbeta analysis, collaborators shipped samples in one of three forms: frozen whole blood, isolated PBMCs, or DNA extracted from either of those sample types. This clone was recorded a few times. Its antigen has not been determined. No qualities accompany the bases; no much larger clone lies one base away. At the DNA level, this CDR3 is encoded by other sequences in the same sample as well. TCRbeta CDR3 regions were amplified from genomic DNA by means of the immunoSEQ Assay, a bias-controlled multiplex PCR. Concerning the study's data processing: Within the assay, amplification of reference gene primers was used to estimate how many nucleated cells each sample contained. To quantify the absolute abundance of each unique TCRbeta CDR3 rearrangement, sequence reads were collapsed and filtered. For each sample, productive Simpson clonality was calculated by taking the square root of Simpson's diversity index across productive rearrangements. The source is immuneACCESS, and TCRdb retained only in-frame sequences with V and J called. Part of the clones is not carried over; for the studies checked, unresolved V genes explain less than half of this, and the remainder is unexplained. From that table come the V and J calls and clone size; the DNA was used to work out D and trimming. In this sample the table shows approximately 60,000 clones, approximately 80% of which occur a single time. Of the sample, just under 15% is held by the ten largest clones.

Via the germline V gene, CDR1 is SGHRS and CDR2 YFSETQ. V lost 0 bases and J lost 1 base, and the count of bases not matched to a germline gene is 6. CDR3 length: 16 amino acids, cysteine to phenylalanine. Of all the DNA, just the CDR3 is kept, 48 bases in frame from base 1. The specimen sequenced was peripheral blood. The chain is assembled from TRBV5-1 and TRBJ1-1, with TRBD1 identical over 7 junction bases. This clonotype was obtained from an elderly man with acute or convalescent COVID-19. The nucleotides read TGCGCCAGCAGCTTGGCTCCGGCAGGGGGGAACACTGAAGCTTTCTTT. Translated, it gives CASSLAPAGGNTEAFF.